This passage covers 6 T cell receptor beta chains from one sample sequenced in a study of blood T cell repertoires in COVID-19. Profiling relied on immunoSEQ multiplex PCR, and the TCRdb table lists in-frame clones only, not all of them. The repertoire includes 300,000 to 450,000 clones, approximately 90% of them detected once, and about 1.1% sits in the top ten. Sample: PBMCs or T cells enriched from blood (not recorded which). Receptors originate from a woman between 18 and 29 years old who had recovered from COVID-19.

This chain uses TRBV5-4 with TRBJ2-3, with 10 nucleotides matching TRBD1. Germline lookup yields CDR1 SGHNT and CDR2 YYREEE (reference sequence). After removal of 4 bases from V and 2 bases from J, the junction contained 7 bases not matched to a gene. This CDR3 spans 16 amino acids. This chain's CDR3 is CASSRGGTGATDTQYF. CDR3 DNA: TGTGCCAGCAGCCGGGGGGGGACAGGGGCCACAGATACGCAGTATTTT.

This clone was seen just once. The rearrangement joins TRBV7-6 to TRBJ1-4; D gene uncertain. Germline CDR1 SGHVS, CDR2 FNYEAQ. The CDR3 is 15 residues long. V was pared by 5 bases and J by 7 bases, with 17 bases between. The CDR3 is CASSHEVVVFEKLFF. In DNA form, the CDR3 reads TGTGCCAGCAGCCACGAGGTTGTTGTCTTTGAAAAACTGTTTTTT.

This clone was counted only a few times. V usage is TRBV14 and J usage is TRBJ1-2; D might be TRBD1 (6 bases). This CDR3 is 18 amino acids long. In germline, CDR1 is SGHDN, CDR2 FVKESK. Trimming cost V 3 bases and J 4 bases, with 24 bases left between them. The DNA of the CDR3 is TGTGCCAGCAGCCACCGACACGCTCCCAGGGGACCCAGCTATGGCTACACCTTC. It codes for CASSHRHAPRGPSYGYTF.

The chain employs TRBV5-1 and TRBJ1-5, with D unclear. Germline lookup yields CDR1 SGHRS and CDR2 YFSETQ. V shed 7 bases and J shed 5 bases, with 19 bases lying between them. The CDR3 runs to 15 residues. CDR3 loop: CASVPRELEDQPQHF. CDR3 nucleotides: TGCGCCAGCGTCCCCCGTGAGTTAGAAGATCAGCCCCAGCATTTT.

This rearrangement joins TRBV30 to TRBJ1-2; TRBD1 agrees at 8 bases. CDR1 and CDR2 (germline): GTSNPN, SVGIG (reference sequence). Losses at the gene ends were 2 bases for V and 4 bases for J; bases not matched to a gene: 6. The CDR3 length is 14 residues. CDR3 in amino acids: CAWSPTGGTYGYTF. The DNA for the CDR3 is TGTGCCTGGAGTCCTACAGGGGGGACCTATGGCTACACCTTC.

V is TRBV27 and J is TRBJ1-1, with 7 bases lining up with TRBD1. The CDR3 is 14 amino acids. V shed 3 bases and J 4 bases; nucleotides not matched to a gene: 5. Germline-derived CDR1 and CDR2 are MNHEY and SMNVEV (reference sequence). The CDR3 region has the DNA TGTGCCAGCAGTTTGGTGACAGGGTCCACTGAAGCTTTCTTT. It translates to CASSLVTGSTEAFF.